Here is one T cell receptor (beta chain) with its context. The same CDR3 can be traced to other DNA sequences in this sample. Some clones are missing from TCRdb's copy, which holds only in-frame ones; the method was immunoSEQ multiplex PCR. The sample lists roughly 140,000 clones, more than 85% occurring once. V was trimmed by 2 bases and J by 2 bases, leaving 6 bases between them. The CDR3 is 13 amino acids. Per the germline V gene, CDR1 is SNHLY and CDR2 is FYNNEI. These data belong to a study of blood T cell repertoires in COVID-19. The chain employs TRBV2 and TRBJ1-1, with D perhaps matching TRBD1 (5 bases). Source material: peripheral blood. The TCR sequence derives from a woman in her 70s with acute or convalescent COVID-19. The CDR3 nucleotides read TGTGCCAGCAGTGAACAGGGTAACACTGAAGCTTTCTTT. Translated: CASSEQGNTEAFF.